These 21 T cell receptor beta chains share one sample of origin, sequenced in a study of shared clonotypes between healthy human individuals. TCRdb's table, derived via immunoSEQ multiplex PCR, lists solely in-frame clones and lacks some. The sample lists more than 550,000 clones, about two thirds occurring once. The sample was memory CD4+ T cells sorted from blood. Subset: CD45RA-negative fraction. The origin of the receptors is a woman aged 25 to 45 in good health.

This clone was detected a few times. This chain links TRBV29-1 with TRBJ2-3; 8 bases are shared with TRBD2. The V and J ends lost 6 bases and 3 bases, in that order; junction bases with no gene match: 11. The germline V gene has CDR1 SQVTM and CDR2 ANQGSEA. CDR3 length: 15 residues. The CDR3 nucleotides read TGCAGCGTCAAACCGGGACTAGGGGTGACAGATACGCAGTATTTT. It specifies CSVKPGLGVTDTQYF.

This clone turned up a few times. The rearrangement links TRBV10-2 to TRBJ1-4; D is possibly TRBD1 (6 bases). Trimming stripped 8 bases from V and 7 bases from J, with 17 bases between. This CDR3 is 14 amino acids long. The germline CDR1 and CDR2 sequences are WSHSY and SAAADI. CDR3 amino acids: CASSKGEEAEKLFF. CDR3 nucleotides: TGCGCCAGCTCTAAGGGGGAGGAGGCTGAAAAACTGTTTTTT.

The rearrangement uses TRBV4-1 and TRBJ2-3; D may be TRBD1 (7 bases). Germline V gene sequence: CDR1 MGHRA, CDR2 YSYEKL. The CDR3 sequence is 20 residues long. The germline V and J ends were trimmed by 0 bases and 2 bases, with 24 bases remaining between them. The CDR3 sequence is CASSQDSGQDYIIHTDTQYF. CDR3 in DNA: TGCGCCAGCAGCCAAGATAGTGGACAGGACTACATCATCCACACAGATACGCAGTATTTT.

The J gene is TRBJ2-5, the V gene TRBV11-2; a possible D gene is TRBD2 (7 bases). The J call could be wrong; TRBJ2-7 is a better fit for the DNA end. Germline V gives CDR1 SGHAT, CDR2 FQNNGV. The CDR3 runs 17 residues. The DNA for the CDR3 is TGTGCCAGCAGCTCTTTGGGGAGGGGGTCCCTTCCCTACGAGCAGTACTTC. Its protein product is CASSSLGRGSLPYEQYF.

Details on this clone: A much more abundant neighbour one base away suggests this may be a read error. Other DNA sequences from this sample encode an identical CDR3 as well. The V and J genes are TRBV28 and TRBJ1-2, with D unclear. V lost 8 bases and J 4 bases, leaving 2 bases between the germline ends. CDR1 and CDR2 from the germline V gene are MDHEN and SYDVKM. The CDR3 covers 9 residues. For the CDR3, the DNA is TGTGCCAGCGGCTATGGCTACACCTTC. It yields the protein CASGYGYTF.

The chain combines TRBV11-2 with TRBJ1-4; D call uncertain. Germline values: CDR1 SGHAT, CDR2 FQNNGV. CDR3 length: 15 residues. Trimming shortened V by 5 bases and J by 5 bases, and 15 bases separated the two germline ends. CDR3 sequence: CASSTVDGLNEKLFF. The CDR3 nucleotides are TGTGCCAGCAGCACGGTAGACGGGCTAAATGAAAAACTGTTTTTT.

CDR3 protein: CATSTGDNYGYTF. The DNA of the CDR3 is TGTGCCACCAGCACGGGGGATAACTATGGCTACACCTTC. This chain joins TRBV15 and TRBJ1-2; weak D call: TRBD1 (5 bases). Looked up from germline, CDR1 is LNHNV and CDR2 is YYDKDF (reference sequence). The CDR3 sequence is 13 residues long. The V and J ends lost 4 bases and 1 base respectively, with 7 bases between them.

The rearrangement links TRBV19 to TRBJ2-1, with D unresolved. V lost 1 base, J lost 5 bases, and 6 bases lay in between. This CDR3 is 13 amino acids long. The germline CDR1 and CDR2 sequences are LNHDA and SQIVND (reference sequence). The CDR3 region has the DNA TGTGCCAGTAGTATAGGGGTGGACAATGAGCAGTTCTTC. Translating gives CASSIGVDNEQFF. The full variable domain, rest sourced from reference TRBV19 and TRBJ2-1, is DGGITQSPKYLFRKEGQNVTLSCEQNLNHDAMYWYRQDPGQGLRLIYYSQIVNDFQKGDIAEGYSVSREKKESFPLTVTSAQKNPTAFYLCASSIGVDNEQFFGPGTRLTVL.

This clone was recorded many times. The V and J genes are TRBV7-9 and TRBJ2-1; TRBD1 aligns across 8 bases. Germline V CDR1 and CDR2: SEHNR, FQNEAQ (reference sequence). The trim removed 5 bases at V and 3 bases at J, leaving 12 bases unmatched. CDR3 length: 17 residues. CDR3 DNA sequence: TGTGCCAGCAGCCCTCCCACCGGGACAGGCTTCTACAATGAGCAGTTCTTC. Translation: CASSPPTGTGFYNEQFF.

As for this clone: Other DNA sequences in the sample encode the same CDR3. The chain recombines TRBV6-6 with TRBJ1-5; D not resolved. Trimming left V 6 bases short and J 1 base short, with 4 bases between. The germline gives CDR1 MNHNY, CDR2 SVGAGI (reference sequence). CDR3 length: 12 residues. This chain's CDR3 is CASSNSNQPQHF. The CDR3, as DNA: TGTGCCAGCAGCAACAGCAATCAGCCCCAGCATTTT.

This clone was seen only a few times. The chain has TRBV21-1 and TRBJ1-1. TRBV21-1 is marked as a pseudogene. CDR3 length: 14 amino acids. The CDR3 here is CASSKGGQRLEAFF. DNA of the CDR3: TGTGCCAGCAGCAAAGGGGGTCAGCGCCTTGAAGCTTTCTTT.

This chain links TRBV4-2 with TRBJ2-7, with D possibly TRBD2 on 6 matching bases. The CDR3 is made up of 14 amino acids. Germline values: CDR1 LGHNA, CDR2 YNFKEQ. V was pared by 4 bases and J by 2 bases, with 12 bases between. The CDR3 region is CASSRLSGAYEQYF. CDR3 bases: TGTGCCAGCAGCCGACTTAGCGGAGCCTACGAGCAGTACTTC.

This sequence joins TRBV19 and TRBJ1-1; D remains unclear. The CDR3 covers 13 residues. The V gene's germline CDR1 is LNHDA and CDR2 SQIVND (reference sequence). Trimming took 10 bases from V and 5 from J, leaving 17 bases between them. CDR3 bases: TGTGCCACGTCCACCTTGGTGGGGACTGAAGCTTTCTTT. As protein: CATSTLVGTEAFF.

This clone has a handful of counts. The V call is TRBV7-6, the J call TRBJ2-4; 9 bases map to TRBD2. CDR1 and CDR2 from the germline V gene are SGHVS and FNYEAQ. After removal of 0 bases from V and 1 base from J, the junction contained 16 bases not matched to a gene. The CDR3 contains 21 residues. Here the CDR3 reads CASSLAKPLASGIGAKNIQYF. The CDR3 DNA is TGTGCCAGCAGCTTAGCGAAGCCGTTGGCTAGCGGGATCGGGGCCAAAAACATTCAGTACTTC.

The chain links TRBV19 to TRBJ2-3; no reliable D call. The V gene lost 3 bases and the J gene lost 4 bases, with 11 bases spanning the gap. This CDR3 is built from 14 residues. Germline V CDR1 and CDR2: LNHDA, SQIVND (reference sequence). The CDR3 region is CASSITTLADTQYF. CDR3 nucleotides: TGTGCCAGTAGTATCACGACCCTCGCAGATACGCAGTATTTT.

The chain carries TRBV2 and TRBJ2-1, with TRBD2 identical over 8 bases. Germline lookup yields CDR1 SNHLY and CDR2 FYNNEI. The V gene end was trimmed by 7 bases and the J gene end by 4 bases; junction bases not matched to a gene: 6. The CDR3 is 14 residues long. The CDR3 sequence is CASTGGYSYNEQFF. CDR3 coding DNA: TGTGCCAGCACGGGAGGGTACTCGTACAATGAGCAGTTCTTC.

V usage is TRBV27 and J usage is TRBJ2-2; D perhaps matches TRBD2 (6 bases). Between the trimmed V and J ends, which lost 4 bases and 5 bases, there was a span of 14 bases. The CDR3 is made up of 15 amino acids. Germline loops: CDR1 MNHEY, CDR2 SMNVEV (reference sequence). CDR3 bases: TGTGCCAGCAGTTCAGCGGAGGGGCCAACCGGGGAGCTGTTTTTT. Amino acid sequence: CASSSAEGPTGELFF.

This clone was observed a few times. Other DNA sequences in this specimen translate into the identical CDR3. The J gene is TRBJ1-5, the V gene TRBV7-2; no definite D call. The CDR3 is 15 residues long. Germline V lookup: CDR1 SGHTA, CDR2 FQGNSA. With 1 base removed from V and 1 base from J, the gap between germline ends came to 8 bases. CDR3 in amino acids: CASSLEALSNQPQHF. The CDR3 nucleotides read TGTGCCAGCAGCTTAGAGGCTCTGAGCAATCAGCCCCAGCATTTT. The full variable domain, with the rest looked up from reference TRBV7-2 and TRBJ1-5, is GAGVSQSPSNKVTEKGKDVELRCDPISGHTALYWYRQSLGQGLEFLIYFQGNSAPDKSGLPSDRFSAERTGGSVSTLTIQRTQQEDSAVYLCASSLEALSNQPQHFGDGTRLSIL.

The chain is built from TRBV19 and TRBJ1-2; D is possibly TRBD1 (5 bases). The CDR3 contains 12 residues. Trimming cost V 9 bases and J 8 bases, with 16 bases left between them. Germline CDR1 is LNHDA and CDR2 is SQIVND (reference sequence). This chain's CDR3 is CASGHGVRGYTF. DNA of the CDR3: TGTGCCAGCGGACACGGCGTGAGAGGCTACACCTTC.

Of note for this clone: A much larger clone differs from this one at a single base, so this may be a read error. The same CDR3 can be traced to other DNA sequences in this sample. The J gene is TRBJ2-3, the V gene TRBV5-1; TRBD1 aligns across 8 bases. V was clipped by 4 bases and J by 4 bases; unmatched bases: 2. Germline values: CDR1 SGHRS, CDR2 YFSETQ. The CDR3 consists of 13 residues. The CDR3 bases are TGCGCCAGCAGCCAACAGGGGGCAGATACGCAGTATTTT. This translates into CASSQQGADTQYF.

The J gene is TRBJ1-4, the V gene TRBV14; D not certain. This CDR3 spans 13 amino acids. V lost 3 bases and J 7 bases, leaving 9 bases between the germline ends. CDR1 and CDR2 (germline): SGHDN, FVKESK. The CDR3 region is CASSQRHGEKLFF. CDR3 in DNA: TGTGCCAGCAGCCAGAGGCACGGTGAAAAACTGTTTTTT.